This T cell receptor beta chain was documented in a study of blood T cell repertoires in COVID-19. The protocol was immunoSEQ multiplex PCR, while the TCRdb copy is restricted to in-frame clones and leaves out a portion. This sample has 140,000 to 150,000 clones; around 89% occur once, and the top ten carry over 2.5%. V gave up 1 base and J gave up 11 bases, with 14 bases separating them. The CDR3 totals 13 residues. Germline CDR1 is LGHNA and CDR2 is YNFKEQ. The source is a man aged 55 to 70 with active or convalescent COVID-19. Sequences were obtained from peripheral blood. The chain has TRBV4-2 and TRBJ1-1, with unresolved D. DNA for the CDR3: TGTGCCAGCAGCCAAGTCGGGGTCACCGGGGCTTTCTTT. Its translation is CASSQVGVTGAFF.